Each of the 4 T cell receptor beta chains below was sequenced from the same sample in a study of Graves' ophthalmopathy and Graves' hyperthyroidism. TCR beta CDR3 amplification used RNA transcripts. Investigators did first-round RT-PCR with HTBI primers, then second-round multiplex PCR. MiXCR, run by TCRdb on the multiplex PCR reads, gives a single entry per CDR3 protein. The sample records about 400,000 distinct CDR3 sequences, 18% being singletons. The sample comprised peripheral blood. The receptor source for this set is a woman aged 18-29 years with Graves' ophthalmopathy.

This clonotype was detected ten times or more. A much larger clone differs from this one at a single base, so this may be a read error. The gene calls are TRBV28 and TRBJ2-7; TRBD2 agrees at 15 bases. Germline lookup yields CDR1 MDHEN and CDR2 SYDVKM. The CDR3 has 17 amino acids. The CDR3 sequence: CAGSTGTSGRTSYEQYF. CDR3 DNA sequence: TGTGCCGGCAGTACCGGGACTAGCGGGAGGACGTCCTACGAGCAGTACTTC.

The gene calls are TRBV11-2 and TRBJ2-7; 8 nucleotides agree with TRBD1. The CDR3 length is 13 residues. Germline V gives CDR1 SGHAT, CDR2 FQNNGV. Unmatched junction bases numbered 7, after V lost 6 bases and J lost 6 bases. The CDR3 here is CASRPDRGSEQYF. DNA of the CDR3: TGTGCCAGCAGACCAGACAGGGGTAGCGAGCAGTACTTC.

This clonotype has a count of ten or more. The chain combines TRBV6-1 with TRBJ2-4; the match to TRBD1 covers 9 bases. The length of the CDR3 is 13 residues. From germline, CDR1 is MNHNS and CDR2 SASEGT. Trimming at V came to 10 bases and at J to 6 bases, leaving 7 bases not matched to a gene. The CDR3 DNA is TGTGCCACCAGACAGGGGGTTGGAAACATTCAGTACTTC. Encoded protein: CATRQGVGNIQYF.

This clonotype was detected many times. The rearrangement uses TRBV20-1 and TRBJ1-1; D perhaps matches TRBD1 (6 bases). CDR1 DFQATT and CDR2 SNEGSKA come from the germline V gene (reference sequence). The CDR3 totals 16 residues. In DNA form, the CDR3 reads TGCCTACCAGACGGGGGGCAGGGATTATTGAACACTGAAGCTTTCTTT. Its protein is CLPDGGQGLLNTEAFF.